The source of this T cell receptor beta chain is a study of T cells after yellow fever vaccination (dated by TCRdb to 2018 to 2020). Looking at the study overall: Libraries from fractions with low cell numbers were prepared with the SMART-Seq v4 Ultra Low Input RNA kit. The cohort comprised two healthy male donors, one aged 18 to 30 and one aged 30 to 40 years. Blood samples were taken at several timepoints before and after primary and secondary immunization, and bulk PBMC replicates and cell subsets were isolated. Bulk TCR alpha and beta repertoires were sequenced longitudinally to track T-cell clones before and after primary and booster YFV17D yellow fever vaccination.

In regard to this clonotype: Its antigen is currently not known. Per-base qualities were not stored, and no clone one base away is much larger.

General findings and caveats noted by the study authors: The study included only a couple of donors, which limits how far the findings can be generalized. After the booster, most of the clones that had expanded following primary vaccination were detected again (around 97% of CD4 and around 88% of CD8), which suggests that memory was broadly maintained. The secondary T-cell response was found to be weaker but faster than the primary response, with a peak reached on day 5 rather than on day 15. Computational filtering was needed because FACS-sorted repertoires could contain abundant contaminating clonotypes from the bulk population. A small fraction of clonotypes appeared in both the CD4 and CD8 compartments, likely as a result of convergent recombination.

Instrument used: Illumina NovaSeq 6000. TCR cDNA was made using 5'RACE template switching, a step that added a universal primer site and unique molecular identifiers. Priming for cDNA synthesis came from both the TCR alpha and TCR beta constant segments. Library amplification used two PCR steps, and the second PCR step added sample barcodes and sequencing adapters. Sequencing of the libraries was done on either Illumina HiSeq 2500 (2x100 bp) or NovaSeq (2x150 bp). In the paper's pipeline: Reads were demultiplexed and collapsed into UMI consensus sequences with MIGEC, and V(D)J alignment was performed with MiXCR. Using edgeR on replicate PBMC samples, clonotypes were called vaccine-responding if FDR was below 0.01 and the log2 fold change was above 5 up to day 15. CD4 or CD8 identity was assigned to each bulk clonotype according to whether the clonotype was present at higher abundance in the sequenced CD4 repertoire or the sequenced CD8 repertoire. The raw public data were reprocessed by TCRdb itself: fastp quality trimming at Q25, MiXCR clonotype calling, in-frame beta chains only. Every distinct CDR3 protein forms one entry, paired with its most common genes and DNA. The V and J calls shown here were made by TCRdb, not taken from the authors' results. The sample has 100,000 to 150,000 distinct CDR3 sequences on record, approximately 9% of them singletons. The leading ten clones occupy roughly 40% of the sample.

The label giving this sample's treatment or condition can be read as: live attenuated yellow fever vaccine strain. A standard Ficoll-Paque protocol was used to isolate PBMCs from peripheral blood. Dynabeads CD4 and CD8 positive selection kits were used to isolate CD4 and CD8 T-cell fractions. TriZol was used to extract RNA from bulk PBMCs, from CD4 and CD8 fractions, and from dextramer-positive and dextramer-negative fractions. The sequencing used CD8+ T cells sorted from PBMCs, collected on the day of the yellow fever booster vaccination. This receptor was identified in a man between 18 and 35 years old who received the YFV17D yellow fever vaccine.

The nucleotides read TGTGCCAGCAGCGTAGGTGAGGTGATCCGGGGGAGTGGCACTGAAGCTTTCTTT. The encoded protein is CASSVGEVIRGSGTEAFF. The chain employs TRBV9 and TRBJ1-1, with TRBD1 tentatively as D gene (5 bases match). V and J are truncated by 0 bases and 4 bases respectively, leaving an intervening sequence of 22 bases. From the cysteine through the phenylalanine, the CDR3 covers 18 amino acids. Here the CDR3 DNA is all that survives: 54 bases in frame from base 1. Via the germline V gene, CDR1 is SGDLS and CDR2 YYNGEE.